These 21 T cell receptor beta chains were sequenced from one sample in a study of Ad26.COV2.S vaccination and SARS-CoV-2 variants. Described treatment: around 19 received Ad26.COV2.S at low or high dose, single or two shots; roughly 5 received placebo; per-sample allocation not given. On day 63 after the first injection, vaccine and placebo recipients gave samples. Method: immunoSEQ multiplex PCR; TCRdb's copy keeps in-frame clones and lacks some. The data contain roughly 500,000 clones, roughly 89% of them singletons. Sequencing used peripheral blood, obtained in a trial of Ad26.COV2.S vaccine versus placebo. All receptors come from a person between 18 and 60 years old who received the Ad26.COV2.S COVID-19 vaccine or a placebo.

This clone was detected a few times. The chain has TRBV5-1 and TRBJ1-3; tentative D call: TRBD1 (5 bases). Germline V lookup: CDR1 SGHRS, CDR2 YFSETQ. V lost 0 bases to trimming and J lost 4 bases, with 14 bases between them. The CDR3 has 16 amino acids. Here the CDR3 DNA reads TGCGCCAGCAGCTTGGGGCCAGCAGGGTCCGGAAACACCATATATTTT. It yields the protein CASSLGPAGSGNTIYF.

This clone showed up just once. V and J are TRBV7-8 and TRBJ2-2, with D unresolved. CDR1 and CDR2 from the germline V gene are SGHVS and FQNEAQ. The length of the CDR3 is 12 residues. V was clipped by 5 bases and J by 7 bases, with 8 bases between them. Here the CDR3 DNA reads TGTGCCAGCAGCGGAAACGACGGGGAGCTGTTTTTT. This codes for CASSGNDGELFF.

The gene calls are TRBV15 and TRBJ2-1, with D maybe TRBD2 (5 bases). The V gene lost 5 bases and the J gene lost 6 bases, with 8 bases spanning the gap. Germline V lookup: CDR1 LNHNV, CDR2 YYDKDF (reference sequence). This CDR3 has 12 amino acids. CDR3 sequence (DNA): TGTGCCACCAGCGCCGGGGTCAATGAGCAGTTCTTC. This gives the protein CATSAGVNEQFF.

This clone has just one count. The chain links TRBV29-1 to TRBJ2-7, with D perhaps assigned TRBD1 or TRBD2 (6 bases each). This CDR3 region has 15 residues. Trimming removed 0 bases at V and 0 bases at J, with 12 bases between. Germline CDR1 and CDR2: SQVTM and ANQGSEA. For the CDR3, the DNA is TGCAGCGTTGAAGATTTCGAGGGGGGCTCCTACGAGCAGTACTTC. Amino acids: CSVEDFEGGSYEQYF.

V usage is TRBV18 and J usage is TRBJ1-5; TRBD1 is a possible D gene (6 bases). This CDR3 is built from 13 residues. The V gene lost 5 bases and the J gene lost 6 bases, with 11 bases spanning the gap. CDR1 and CDR2 from the germline V gene are KGHSH and LQKENI. The CDR3 is CASSLRGTQPQHF. CDR3 nucleotides: TGTGCCAGCTCATTAAGGGGGACTCAGCCCCAGCATTTT.

This clone appeared once. The gene calls are TRBV6-5 and TRBJ1-3; no clear D. The CDR3 contains 13 residues. V dropped 7 bases and J dropped 8 bases, with 15 bases sitting between them. Germline V gene lookup returns CDR1 MNHEY and CDR2 SVGAGI. CDR3 bases: TGTGCCAGCACTCCTCTCACCGTGGACACCATATATTTT. This encodes CASTPLTVDTIYF.

The gene calls are TRBV7-2 and TRBJ1-2; 8 bases are a match to TRBD1. The ends lost 3 bases at V and 4 bases at J; junction bases unmatched: 10. The germline gives CDR1 SGHTA, CDR2 FQGNSA. The CDR3 is 16 residues long. In DNA, the CDR3 is TGTGCCAGCAGCTTCGCCCGTCAGGGGGCGGGCTATGGCTACACCTTC. This gives the protein CASSFARQGAGYGYTF.

Note on this clone: In the same sample, other DNA sequences code for this CDR3. The V and J genes are TRBV28 and TRBJ2-7, with TRBD1 as a possible D gene (5 bases). Trimming took off 2 bases at V and 2 bases at J, with 7 bases between the two ends. Germline-derived CDR1 and CDR2 are MDHEN and SYDVKM. The CDR3 runs 13 residues. CDR3 protein: CASSLQGPYEQYF. For the CDR3, the DNA is TGTGCCAGCAGTTTACAGGGCCCCTACGAGCAGTACTTC.

The V and J genes are TRBV19 and TRBJ2-1; D is possibly TRBD2 (6 bases). This CDR3 has 13 amino acids. Germline CDR1 LNHDA, CDR2 SQIVND (reference sequence). V gave up 4 bases and J gave up 4 bases, with 8 bases separating them. The CDR3, as DNA: TGTGCCAGTAGTAACCGGGGGTACAATGAGCAGTTCTTC. Amino acid sequence: CASSNRGYNEQFF.

Concerning this clone: Other DNA sequences in this specimen translate into the identical CDR3. The V call is TRBV28, the J call TRBJ2-1, with a possible D match to TRBD2 (5 bases). CDR1 is MDHEN, CDR2 SYDVKM, per germline. This CDR3 has 11 residues. Trimming shortened V by 5 bases and J by 7 bases, and 6 bases separated the two germline ends. The CDR3 DNA reads TGTGCCAGCAGTCGGAGGAATGAGCAGTTCTTC. It encodes CASSRRNEQFF.

The V gene is TRBV6-6, the J gene TRBJ2-7, with a weak D call TRBD2 (6 bases). Deletions cut 8 bases from V and 0 bases from J, with 14 bases between. This CDR3 has 14 residues. CDR1 and CDR2 (germline): MNHNY, SVGAGI (reference sequence). CDR3 sequence reads: CASRPRDFSYEQYF. The CDR3 DNA is TGTGCCAGCCGACCTAGGGACTTCTCCTACGAGCAGTACTTC.

The chain carries TRBV5-1 and TRBJ2-7, with D possibly matching TRBD2 (6 bases). The CDR3 is made up of 14 amino acids. Germline CDR1 and CDR2: SGHRS and YFSETQ. With 3 bases removed from V and 3 bases from J, the gap between germline ends came to 13 bases. CDR3 protein: CASSSDRGNYEQYF. CDR3 bases: TGCGCCAGCAGCTCCGACCGGGGGAACTACGAGCAGTACTTC.

The DNA of the CDR3 is TGCGCCAGCAGTGACCCCGACATTTACCCAGATACGCAGTATTTT. It specifies CASSDPDIYPDTQYF. This chain uses TRBV10-2 with TRBJ2-3, with D uncertain. Between the trimmed V and J ends, which lost 3 bases and 4 bases, there was a span of 14 bases. The CDR3 has 15 residues. CDR1 and CDR2 (germline): WSHSY, SAAADI.

This clone has only one observation. The chain uses TRBV6-2 or TRBV6-3 and TRBJ2-7, with 8 bases lining up with TRBD2. Trimming took 4 bases from V and 4 from J; bases not matched to a gene: 9. The germline V gene has CDR1 MNHEY and CDR2 SVGEGT. The CDR3 runs to 15 residues. The CDR3 DNA is TGTGCCAGCAGTTCTTCAGCGGGAGCAGGTTACGAGCAGTACTTC. Amino acid sequence: CASSSSAGAGYEQYF.

The chain uses TRBV7-8 and TRBJ1-5, with D perhaps matching TRBD1 (5 bases). Trimming left V 8 bases short and J 1 base short, with 21 bases between. Germline CDR1 reads SGHVS; CDR2 reads FQNEAQ. CDR3 length equals 17 residues. Here the CDR3 DNA reads TGTGCCAGCGGCACCGTGGTGGGACGGCCGAGCAATCAGCCCCAGCATTTT. This codes for CASGTVVGRPSNQPQHF. Combining the CDR3 with reference TRBV7-8 and TRBJ1-5 gives the whole variable domain GAGVSQSPRYKVAKRGQDVALRCDPISGHVSLFWYQQALGQGPEFLTYFQNEAQLDKSGLPSDRFFAERPEGSVSTLKIQRTQQEDSAVYLCASGTVVGRPSNQPQHFGDGTRLSIL.

The V and J genes are TRBV7-2 and TRBJ2-7; TRBD2 aligns across 11 bases. This CDR3 is built from 17 residues. The germline V gene has CDR1 SGHTA and CDR2 FQGNSA. J gave up 0 bases and V 2 bases, and 6 bases lay outside the gene matches. In nucleotides, the CDR3 is TGTGCCAGCAGCTTATCGGCACTAGCGGGGGTCTCCTACGAGCAGTACTTC. As protein: CASSLSALAGVSYEQYF. Using reference TRBV7-2 and TRBJ2-7 for the parts outside the CDR3, the full variable domain is GAGVSQSPSNKVTEKGKDVELRCDPISGHTALYWYRQSLGQGLEFLIYFQGNSAPDKSGLPSDRFSAERTGGSVSTLTIQRTQQEDSAVYLCASSLSALAGVSYEQYFGPGTRLTVT.

This chain uses TRBV4-1 with TRBJ2-1; TRBD2 is a possible D gene (5 bases). The CDR3 extends over 13 amino acids. Per the germline V gene, CDR1 is MGHRA and CDR2 is YSYEKL. The V and J ends lost 1 base and 11 bases respectively, with 12 bases between them. This CDR3 reads CASSQVTTRQQFF. The DNA for the CDR3 is TGCGCCAGCAGCCAAGTCACCACTAGACAGCAGTTCTTC.

V gene TRBV19 combines with J gene TRBJ2-1; 12 bases are a match to TRBD2. The ends lost 5 bases at V and 4 bases at J; junction bases unmatched: 3. The germline V gene encodes CDR1 LNHDA and CDR2 SQIVND (reference sequence). CDR3 length: 15 residues. DNA of the CDR3: TGTGCCAGTAGTCTAGCGGGAGGGCCTTACAATGAGCAGTTCTTC. This sequence encodes CASSLAGGPYNEQFF.

The V gene is TRBV6-1, the J gene TRBJ1-4, with D unresolved. CDR3 length: 16 amino acids. V lost 2 bases to trimming and J lost 7 bases, with 17 bases between them. The germline V gene encodes CDR1 MNHNS and CDR2 SASEGT. The chain's CDR3 is CASSELSLSSGEKLFF. CDR3 sequence (DNA): TGTGCCAGCAGTGAACTCTCCCTTTCGTCGGGTGAAAAACTGTTTTTT.

The rearrangement uses TRBV20-1 and TRBJ2-7; 9 bases map to TRBD2. The CDR3 consists of 13 residues. Germline trimming cut 3 bases from V and 6 bases from J; bases unmatched to any gene: 6. Germline CDR1 DFQATT, CDR2 SNEGSKA (reference sequence). The CDR3 DNA reads as TGCAGTGCTAGTGTTCTAGCGGGATCCGAGCAGTACTTC. It codes for CSASVLAGSEQYF.

The chain is built from TRBV12-3 or TRBV12-4 and TRBJ2-2; D uncertain. V lost 6 bases, J lost 6 bases, and 8 bases lay in between. The CDR3 runs to 12 residues. Written as DNA, the CDR3 is TGTGCCAGCAGCTTCTCCGCCGGGGAGCTGTTTTTT. The encoded protein is CASSFSAGELFF.